These T cell receptor beta chains were read from a single sample in a study of T cell responses to AZD1222 COVID-19 vaccine. Clones were read by immunoSEQ multiplex PCR, and TCRdb kept only the in-frame ones, dropping some. The sample shows approximately 50,000 clones, more than 70% of them seen only once. The sequences come from peripheral blood, collected on day 0 of MenACWY control vaccination. The receptors come from an adult in good health. Each CDR3 is given with its conserved first and last residue. Fields, in order: D gene, J gene, V gene, clone size, CDR3 protein, CDR3 DNA. D genes are given only for firm matches. The size field is filled for only some rows; it gives once, few, many or a size class.

TRBD2,TRBJ2-7,TRBV7-2,.,CASSLALGGIYEQYF,TGTGCCAGCAGCTTAGCGCTGGGGGGGATCTACGAGCAGTACTTC
.,TRBJ1-2,TRBV10-3,once,CAIKPTQSNYGYTF,TGTGCCATCAAACCCACACAGAGTAACTATGGCTACACCTTC
.,TRBJ1-2,TRBV14,few,CASSQALYGYTF,TGTGCCAGCAGCCAAGCTCTCTATGGCTACACCTTC
TRBD2,TRBJ2-7,TRBV13,.,CASSFLAGDGVYF,TGTGCCAGCAGCTTTCTAGCGGGAGACGGTGTGTACTTC
TRBD2,TRBJ2-3,TRBV6-2/TRBV6-3,.,CASSSGAGAIPSTDTQYF,TGTGCCAGCAGTTCGGGAGCGGGAGCGATCCCCAGCACAGATACGCAGTATTTT
.,TRBJ2-7,TRBV4-1,.,CASSQDPPGLHEQYF,TGCGCCAGCAGCCAAGATCCCCCAGGGCTTCACGAGCAGTACTTC
.,TRBJ2-3,TRBV7-3,.,CASSLNGPTDTQYF,TGTGCCAGCAGCTTAAACGGACCCACAGATACGCAGTATTTT
.,TRBJ2-1,TRBV29-1,once,CSALPGTGRQFF,TGCAGCGCTCTACCAGGGACGGGACGGCAGTTCTTC
TRBD2,TRBJ2-1,TRBV29-1,.,CSERGREGNLGNEQFF,TGCAGTGAGCGGGGTCGGGAGGGCAATTTAGGCAATGAGCAGTTCTTC
TRBD1,TRBJ2-5,TRBV5-1,.,CASSQTGGGETQYF,TGCGCCAGCAGCCAGACAGGGGGCGGGGAGACCCAGTACTTC
TRBD2,TRBJ2-3,TRBV6-5,.,CASRRTSGRRDTQYF,TGTGCCAGCAGGAGGACTAGCGGGAGACGAGATACGCAGTATTTT
TRBD2,TRBJ2-3,TRBV5-1,once,CASSSAGISPDTQYF,TGCGCCAGCAGCTCAGCGGGGATCTCCCCAGATACGCAGTATTTT
TRBD2,TRBJ2-1,TRBV10-3,.,CAISATSGREEQFF,TGTGCCATCAGCGCGACTAGCGGGAGAGAAGAGCAGTTCTTC
.,TRBJ1-1,TRBV30,few,CAWSVTGRTEAFF,TGTGCCTGGAGTGTAACAGGGCGAACTGAAGCTTTCTTT
TRBD1,TRBJ1-2,TRBV6-1,.,CASSELGQGSYGYTF,TGTGCCAGCAGTGAACTCGGACAGGGTTCCTATGGCTACACCTTC
.,TRBJ1-6,TRBV4-1,.,CASSQEGNSPLHF,TGCGCCAGCAGCCAAGAAGGTAATTCACCCCTCCACTTT
.,TRBJ2-1,TRBV14,.,CASSRSANPYNEQFF,TGTGCCAGCAGCCGTAGCGCAAACCCCTACAATGAGCAGTTCTTC
.,TRBJ1-4,TRBV7-9,.,CASSFRTNEKLFF,TGTGCCAGCAGCTTTCGGACTAATGAAAAACTGTTTTTT
TRBD2,TRBJ2-1,TRBV3-1/TRBV3-2,.,CASSQDLTSGIKKFF,TGTGCCAGCAGCCAAGATCTAACTAGCGGGATAAAGAAGTTCTTC
TRBD2,TRBJ2-5,TRBV28,.,CASSGLAGAVETQYF,TGTGCCAGCAGTGGACTAGCGGGAGCGGTTGAGACCCAGTACTTC
TRBD2,TRBJ2-1,TRBV7-8,.,CASSLRLALNEQFF,TGTGCCAGCAGCTTAAGACTAGCGCTCAATGAGCAGTTCTTC
.,TRBJ1-1,TRBV28,.,CASSLGMNTEAFF,TGTGCCAGCAGTTTAGGGATGAACACTGAAGCTTTCTTT
.,TRBJ1-3,TRBV15,.,CATSRDPPGTGNTIYF,TGTGCCACCAGCAGAGATCCCCCCGGGACAGGAAACACCATATATTTT
TRBD1,TRBJ1-5,TRBV30,.,CAWSGTGHQPQHF,TGTGCCTGGAGTGGGACAGGGCATCAGCCCCAGCATTTT
TRBD1,TRBJ1-4,TRBV25-1,.,CASRGQRKLFF,TGTGCCAGCAGGGGACAGAGAAAACTGTTTTTT
.,TRBJ1-4,TRBV12-3/TRBV12-4,.,CASSRRDSEKLFF,TGTGCCAGCAGCCGTAGGGACTCTGAAAAACTGTTTTTT
.,TRBJ2-5,TRBV18,.,CASSRRTAVGQETQYF,TGTGCCAGCTCACGACGGACAGCAGTGGGGCAAGAGACCCAGTACTTC
.,TRBJ1-2,TRBV10-3,.,CAISESGGSYGYTF,TGTGCCATCAGTGAGTCCGGGGGCAGCTATGGCTACACCTTC
.,TRBJ1-1,TRBV10-3,few,CAISESQGKGSNTEAFF,TGTGCCATCAGTGAGTCGCAGGGGAAAGGGTCGAACACTGAAGCTTTCTTT
.,TRBJ1-3,TRBV10-3,.,CAISDPRTVLGGNTIYF,TGTGCCATCAGTGATCCAAGGACGGTCTTGGGGGGAAACACCATATATTTT
TRBD2,TRBJ2-1,TRBV7-3,.,CASSQRAGAGNEQFF,TGTGCCAGCAGCCAACGAGCGGGAGCCGGAAATGAGCAGTTCTTC
.,TRBJ2-1,TRBV28,.,CASIEDSSYNEQFF,TGTGCCAGCATTGAAGATTCCTCCTACAATGAGCAGTTCTTC
.,TRBJ2-5,TRBV11-3,.,CASSFARETQYF,TGTGCCAGCAGCTTCGCCCGGGAGACCCAGTACTTC
.,TRBJ1-5,TRBV6-2/TRBV6-3,.,CASSYQDRRNQPQHF,TGTGCCAGCAGTTACCAAGACAGGCGCAATCAGCCCCAGCATTTT
.,TRBJ1-6,TRBV28,.,CASSEGTGWDSPLHF,TGTGCCAGCAGCGAAGGAACAGGTTGGGATTCACCCCTCCACTTT
.,TRBJ2-1,TRBV19,.,CASSLYESEQFF,TGTGCCAGTAGTTTGTACGAAAGTGAGCAGTTCTTC
.,TRBJ2-7,TRBV6-2/TRBV6-3,.,CASSYNNYEQYF,TGTGCCAGCAGTTATAACAACTACGAGCAGTACTTC
.,TRBJ2-2,TRBV7-3,.,CASSVDFYTGELFF,TGTGCCAGCAGCGTCGACTTTTACACCGGGGAGCTGTTTTTT
.,TRBJ1-2,TRBV5-1,.,CASSLEGVTGYTF,TGCGCCAGCAGCTTGGAAGGGGTTACTGGCTACACCTTC
.,TRBJ1-1,TRBV5-1,.,CAREGKGSLVILNTEAFF,TGCGCCAGGGAGGGGAAGGGGTCGCTAGTAATCCTGAACACTGAAGCTTTCTTT
.,TRBJ2-7,TRBV23-1,.,CASSQRTASYEQYF,TGCGCCAGCAGTCAACGGACAGCCTCCTACGAGCAGTACTTC
.,TRBJ1-5,TRBV7-6,.,CASSLGPEGYQPQHF,TGTGCCAGCAGCTTAGGCCCCGAGGGGTACCAGCCCCAGCATTTT
TRBD2,TRBJ2-1,TRBV3-1/TRBV3-2,.,CASSLHTSGRSISSYNEQFF,TGTGCCAGCAGCCTCCACACTAGCGGGAGGAGTATCAGCTCCTACAATGAGCAGTTCTTC
TRBD2,TRBJ2-1,TRBV4-2,once,CASSQDRGGGWNEQFF,TGTGCCAGCAGCCAAGATCGTGGGGGGGGATGGAATGAGCAGTTCTTC
.,TRBJ1-1,TRBV25-1,.,CASSENRLNTEAFF,TGTGCCAGCAGTGAAAATAGACTGAACACTGAAGCTTTCTTT
.,TRBJ2-7,TRBV30,.,CAWTGGLYEQYF,TGTGCCTGGACCGGGGGACTCTACGAGCAGTACTTC
TRBD1,TRBJ1-6,TRBV5-4,.,CASSSGGQGFSPLHF,TGTGCCAGCAGCTCTGGGGGACAGGGTTTCTCACCCCTCCACTTT
.,TRBJ1-1,TRBV27,.,CASSRTSAGRMNTEAFF,TGTGCCAGCAGTCGAACTTCCGCGGGGCGGATGAACACTGAAGCTTTCTTT
TRBD2,TRBJ2-3,TRBV20-1,.,CSASPADGGRTDTQYF,TGCAGTGCTAGTCCCGCTGATGGCGGGAGAACAGATACGCAGTATTTT
.,TRBJ2-2,TRBV12-3/TRBV12-4,.,CASLGLNTGELFF,TGTGCCAGCCTGGGGTTGAACACCGGGGAGCTGTTTTTT
.,TRBJ2-5,TRBV19,.,CASSRTGRQETQYF,TGTGCCAGTAGTCGGACGGGAAGGCAAGAGACCCAGTACTTC
.,TRBJ1-2,TRBV28,.,CASRETETHGYTF,TGTGCCAGCAGGGAGACAGAGACCCATGGCTACACCTTC
.,TRBJ2-7,TRBV28,.,CASSLPTAYEQYF,TGTGCCAGCAGTTTGCCGACAGCTTACGAGCAGTACTTC